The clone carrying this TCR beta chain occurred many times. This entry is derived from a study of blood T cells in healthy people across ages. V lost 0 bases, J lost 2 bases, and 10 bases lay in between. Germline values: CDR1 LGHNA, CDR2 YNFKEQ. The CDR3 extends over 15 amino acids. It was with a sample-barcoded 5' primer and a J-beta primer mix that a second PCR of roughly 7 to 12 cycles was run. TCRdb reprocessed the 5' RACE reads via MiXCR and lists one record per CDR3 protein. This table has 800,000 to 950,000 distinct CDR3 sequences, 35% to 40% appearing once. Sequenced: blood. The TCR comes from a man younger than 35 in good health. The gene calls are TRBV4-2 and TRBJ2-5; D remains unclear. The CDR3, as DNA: TGTGCCAGCAGCCAAGACTGGGCAGCACAAGAGACCCAGTACTTC. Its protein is CASSQDWAAQETQYF.